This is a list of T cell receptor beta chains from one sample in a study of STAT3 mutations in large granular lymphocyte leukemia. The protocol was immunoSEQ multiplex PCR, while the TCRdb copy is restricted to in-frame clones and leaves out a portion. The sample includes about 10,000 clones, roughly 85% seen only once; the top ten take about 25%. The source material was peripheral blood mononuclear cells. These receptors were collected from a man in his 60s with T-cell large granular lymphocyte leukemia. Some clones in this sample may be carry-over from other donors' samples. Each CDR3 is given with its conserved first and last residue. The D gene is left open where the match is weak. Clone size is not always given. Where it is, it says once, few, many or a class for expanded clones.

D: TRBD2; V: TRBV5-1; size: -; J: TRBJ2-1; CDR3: CASSKLAGVGNEQFF
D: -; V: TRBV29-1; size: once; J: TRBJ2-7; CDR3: CSVVGGRGPYEQYF
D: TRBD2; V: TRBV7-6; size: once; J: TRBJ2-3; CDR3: CASSRIAGGVDTQYF
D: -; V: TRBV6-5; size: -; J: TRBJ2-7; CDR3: CASSYLATYSYEQYF
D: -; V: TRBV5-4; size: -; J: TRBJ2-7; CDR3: CASRAQGNLYEQYF
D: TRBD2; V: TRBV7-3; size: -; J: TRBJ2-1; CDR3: CASSSGRGSSYNEQFF
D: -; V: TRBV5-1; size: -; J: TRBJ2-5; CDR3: CASSLGAMGAGTQYF
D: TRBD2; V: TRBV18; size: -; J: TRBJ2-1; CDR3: CASSPNSGAYNEQFF
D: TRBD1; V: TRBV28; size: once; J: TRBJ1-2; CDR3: CASSQGGSRHLGGYTF
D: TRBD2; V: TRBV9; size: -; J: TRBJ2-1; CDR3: CASSVIPREDGEQFF
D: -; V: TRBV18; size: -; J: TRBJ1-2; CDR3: CASSPPGHSLEGYTF
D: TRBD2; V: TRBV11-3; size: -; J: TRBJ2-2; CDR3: CASSLGLAGTGELFF
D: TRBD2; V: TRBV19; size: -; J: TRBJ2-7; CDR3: CASSQRDVDDEQYF
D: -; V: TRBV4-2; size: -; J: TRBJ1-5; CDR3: CASSQGEGVNQPQHF
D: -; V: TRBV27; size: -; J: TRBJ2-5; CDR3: CASSPLAVGETQYF
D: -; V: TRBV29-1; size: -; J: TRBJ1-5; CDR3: CSVVATGNPTQHF
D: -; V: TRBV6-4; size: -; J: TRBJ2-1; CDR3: CASSDRESGPSYNEQFF
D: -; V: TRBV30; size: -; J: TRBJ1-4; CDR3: CAWSVRAREKLFF
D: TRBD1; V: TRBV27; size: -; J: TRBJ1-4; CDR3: CASSSLAGTGFEKLFF
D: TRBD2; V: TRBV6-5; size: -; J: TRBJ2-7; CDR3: CASSGTPRYEQYF
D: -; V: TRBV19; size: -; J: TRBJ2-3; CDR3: CASSPLGMTDTQYF
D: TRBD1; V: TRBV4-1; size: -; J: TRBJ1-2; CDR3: CASSQGQGNNYGYTF
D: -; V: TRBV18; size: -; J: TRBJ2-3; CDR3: CASSFSNSDTQYF
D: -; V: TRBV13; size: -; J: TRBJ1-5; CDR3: CASSLDGSDQPQHF
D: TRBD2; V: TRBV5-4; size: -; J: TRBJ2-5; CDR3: CASSTGTSGTQYF
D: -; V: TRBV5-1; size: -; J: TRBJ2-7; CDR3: CASSLDGRFSSYEQYF
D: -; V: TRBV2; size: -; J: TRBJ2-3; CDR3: CASRSTDTQYF
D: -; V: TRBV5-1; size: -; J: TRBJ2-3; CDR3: CASTFLGSTDTQYF
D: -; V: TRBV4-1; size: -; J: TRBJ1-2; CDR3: CASSQEGGANYGYTF
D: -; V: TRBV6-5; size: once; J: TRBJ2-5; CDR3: CASSRQGSQETQYF
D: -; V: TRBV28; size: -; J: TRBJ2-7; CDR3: CASSFGENEQYF
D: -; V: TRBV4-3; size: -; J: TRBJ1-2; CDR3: CASSQEGSSPTPTF
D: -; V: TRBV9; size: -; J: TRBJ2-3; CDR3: CASSSGLSTDTQYF
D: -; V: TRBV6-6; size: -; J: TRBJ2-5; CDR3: CASRRGPGETQYF
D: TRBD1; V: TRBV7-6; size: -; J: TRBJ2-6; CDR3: CASSRKPGQVFSGANVLTF
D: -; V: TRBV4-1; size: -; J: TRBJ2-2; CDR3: CASSQEGSGELFF
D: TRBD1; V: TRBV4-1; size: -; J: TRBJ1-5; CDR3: CASSQPGGRQPQHF
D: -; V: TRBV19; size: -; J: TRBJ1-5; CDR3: CASTPLTSNQPQHF
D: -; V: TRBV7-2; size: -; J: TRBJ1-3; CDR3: CASSPSRGNTIYF
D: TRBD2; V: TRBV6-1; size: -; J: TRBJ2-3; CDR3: CASSDGGAKDTQYF
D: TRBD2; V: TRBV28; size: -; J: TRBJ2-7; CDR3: CASSAGGARSYEQYF
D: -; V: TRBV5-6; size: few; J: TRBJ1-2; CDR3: CASSPGRTVYGYTF
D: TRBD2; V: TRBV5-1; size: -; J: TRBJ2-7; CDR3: CASSSGHGLGLYEQYF
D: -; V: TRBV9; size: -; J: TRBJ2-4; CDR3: CASSVAAKNIQYF
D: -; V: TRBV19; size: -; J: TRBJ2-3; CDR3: CASSPMGRLEGDTQYF
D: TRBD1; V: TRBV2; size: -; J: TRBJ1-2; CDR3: CASSSDRVGISYGYTF
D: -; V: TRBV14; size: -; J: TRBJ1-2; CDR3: CASSRTWGAGGYTF
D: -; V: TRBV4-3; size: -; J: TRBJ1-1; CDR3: CASSQEVGGNTEAFF
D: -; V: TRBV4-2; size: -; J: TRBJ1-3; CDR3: CASSQSRTGNSGNTIYF
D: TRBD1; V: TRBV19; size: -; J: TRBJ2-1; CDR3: CASSPVPGQGARNEQFF